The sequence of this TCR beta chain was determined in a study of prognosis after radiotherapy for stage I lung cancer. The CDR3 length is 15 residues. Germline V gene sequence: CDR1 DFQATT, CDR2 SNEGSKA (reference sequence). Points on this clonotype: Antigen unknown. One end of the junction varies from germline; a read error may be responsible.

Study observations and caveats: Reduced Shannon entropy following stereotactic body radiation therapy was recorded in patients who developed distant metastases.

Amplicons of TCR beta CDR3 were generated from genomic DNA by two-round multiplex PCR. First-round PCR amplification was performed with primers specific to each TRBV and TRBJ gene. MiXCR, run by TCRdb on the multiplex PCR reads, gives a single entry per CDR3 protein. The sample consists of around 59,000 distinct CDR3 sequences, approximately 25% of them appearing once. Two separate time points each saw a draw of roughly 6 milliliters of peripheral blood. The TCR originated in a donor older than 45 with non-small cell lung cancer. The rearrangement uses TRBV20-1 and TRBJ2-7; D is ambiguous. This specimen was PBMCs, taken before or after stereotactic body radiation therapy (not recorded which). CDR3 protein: CSARGTQEDPYEKYF. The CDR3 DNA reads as TGCAGTGCTAGAGGTACCCAAGAAGACCCATACGAGAAGTACTTC.